This T cell receptor beta chain was sequenced for a study of cytomegalovirus exposure and HLA in healthy donors. This clone was detected only once. Its antigen is currently unknown. General study points: Among CMV-associated TCR beta chains, most appeared HLA-restricted in a later analysis. Despite most TCR sequences being rare, some public TCRs occurred in many donors. More clonal expansion characterized HLA-associated TCR beta chains than equally common others in a later analysis.

With V trimmed by 5 bases and J by 2 bases, 7 bases remained unmatched. The CDR3 consists of 17 residues. The germline V gene has CDR1 MNHEY and CDR2 SMNVEV (reference sequence). Both 60 Vbeta primers and 13 Jbeta primers went into the PCR. Here immunoSEQ multiplex PCR was the method, and the copy in TCRdb shows in-frame clones only, minus some. The sample has 270,000 or so clones, approximately 91% seen once; the top ten hold 1.7%. The TCR was taken from a girl aged 2 to 9 in good health and CMV-seronegative. The sequenced sample was PBMCs. The chain couples TRBV27 to TRBJ2-6; 9 bases fit TRBD1. This CDR3 is CASSGQGRRAGANVLTF. The CDR3 nucleotides are TGTGCCAGCAGTGGACAGGGGCGGCGGGCTGGGGCCAACGTCCTGACTTTC.